The 13 T cell receptor beta chains presented below share a single source sample, sequenced in a study of T cell responses to AZD1222 COVID-19 vaccine. Libraries were prepared by immunoSEQ multiplex PCR; TCRdb keeps only in-frame clonotypes and omits some of them. Seen here are 150,000 to 200,000 clones, 75% to 90% observed once, and the top ten hold more than 3.5%. The sequencing here drew on peripheral blood, taken 28 days after the second dose of the MenACWY control vaccine. All receptors derive from an adult who received the MenACWY meningococcal vaccine as a control.

The V gene is TRBV28, the J gene TRBJ1-2; TRBD1 agrees at 8 bases. Germline CDR1 is MDHEN and CDR2 is SYDVKM. This CDR3 spans 16 amino acids. V lost 5 bases and J lost 3; bases outside the gene matches: 11. The chain's CDR3 is CASSPRTGTPHYGYTF. CDR3 bases: TGTGCCAGCAGTCCGAGGACAGGGACACCCCACTATGGCTACACCTTC.

This chain links TRBV10-2 with TRBJ1-1; 8 nucleotides align to TRBD1. This CDR3 region has 12 residues. CDR1 is WSHSY and CDR2 is SAAADI in the germline V gene. V was pared by 5 bases and J by 10 bases, with 6 bases of the junction left unmatched. DNA of the CDR3: TGCGCCAGCAGTAACCGACAGGGGCGAGCTTTCTTT. It is translated as CASSNRQGRAFF.

The chain joins TRBV28 to TRBJ1-6; possibly TRBD1 for D (6 bases). V gave up 4 bases and J gave up 7 bases, with 11 bases separating them. The CDR3 is 14 residues long. CDR1 is MDHEN and CDR2 is SYDVKM in the germline V gene. DNA of the CDR3: TGTGCCAGCAGTTACAGGGAAGCGAATTCACCCCTCCACTTT. Protein: CASSYREANSPLHF.

The count of this clone is one. V and J are TRBV27 and TRBJ2-7, with D tentatively TRBD2 (6 bases). The V gene's germline CDR1 is MNHEY and CDR2 SMNVEV (reference sequence). This CDR3 is 13 amino acids long. Trimming took off 10 bases at V and 4 bases at J, with 17 bases between the two ends. The CDR3 DNA sequence: TGTGCCACCTCAGGGACCCGGGGGTACGAGCAGTACTTC. Amino acids: CATSGTRGYEQYF.

V and J are TRBV27 and TRBJ2-1; the D is unclear. Germline assignment: CDR1 MNHEY and CDR2 SMNVEV (reference sequence). CDR3 length equals 12 residues. V gave up 11 bases and J gave up 5 bases, with 13 bases separating them. CDR3 region: CAGFFRHNEQFF. DNA of the CDR3: TGTGCCGGGTTCTTTCGACACAATGAGCAGTTCTTC.

J is TRBJ1-1 and V is TRBV6-5; D is ambiguous. There are 16 residues in the CDR3. Per germline, CDR1 MNHEY and CDR2 SVGAGI. V lost 2 bases to trimming and J lost 0 bases, with 13 bases between them. In DNA form, the CDR3 reads TGTGCCAGCAGTTACATCCCCGCGGTTATGAACACTGAAGCTTTCTTT. Its protein is CASSYIPAVMNTEAFF.

This chain links TRBV28 with TRBJ1-2; D gene uncertain. V dropped 6 bases and J dropped 4 bases, with 12 bases sitting between them. The CDR3 sequence is 13 residues long. CDR1 is MDHEN, CDR2 SYDVKM, per germline. DNA of the CDR3: TGTGCCAGCAGCCCCAGACGGCCCTATGGCTACACCTTC. Its protein is CASSPRRPYGYTF.

The chain recombines TRBV28 with TRBJ1-4, with 9 bases matching TRBD1. This CDR3 comprises 13 residues. CDR1 is MDHEN, CDR2 SYDVKM, per germline. Trimming took 8 bases from V and 7 from J; bases not matched to a gene: 5. The CDR3 coding sequence is TGTGCCAGCCGGGGACAGGGTTTTGAAAAACTGTTTTTT. Protein sequence: CASRGQGFEKLFF.

V is TRBV5-1 and J is TRBJ2-5, with D unresolved. From germline, CDR1 is SGHRS and CDR2 YFSETQ. The CDR3 covers 13 residues. Trimming removed 5 bases at V and 2 bases at J, with 10 bases between. CDR3 DNA sequence: TGCGCCAGCAGGAGGTCGCCTCAAGAGACCCAGTACTTC. It encodes CASRRSPQETQYF.

J is TRBJ2-7 and V is TRBV24-1; 7 bases agree with TRBD1. Germline V gives CDR1 KGHDR, CDR2 SFDVKD. CDR3 size: 13 residues. V trimming: 4 bases; J trimming: 6 bases; junction bases outside the gene matches: 5. As DNA, the CDR3 is TGTGCCACCAGTGACCTGACAGGGCTCGAGCAGTACTTC. It yields the protein CATSDLTGLEQYF.

CDR3 in amino acids: CASSGTGGSVQPQHF. DNA for the CDR3: TGTGCCAGCAGTGGCACAGGGGGGAGTGTTCAGCCCCAGCATTTT. The rearrangement links TRBV2 to TRBJ1-5; 8 nucleotides align to TRBD1. V lost 4 bases, J lost 6 bases, and 8 bases stayed unmatched. Germline V gives CDR1 SNHLY, CDR2 FYNNEI. The CDR3 extends over 15 amino acids. Drawing the rest from reference TRBV2 and TRBJ1-5, the complete variable domain is EPEVTQTPSHQVTQMGQEVILRCVPISNHLYFYWYRQILGQKVEFLVSFYNNEISEKSEIFDDQFSVERPDGSNFTLKIRSTKLEDSAMYFCASSGTGGSVQPQHFGDGTRLSIL.

The chain employs TRBV9 and TRBJ1-1; 8 bases align to TRBD1. The CDR3 sequence is 15 residues long. V lost 3 bases and J lost 5; bases outside the gene matches: 9. Germline CDR1 SGDLS, CDR2 YYNGEE. In DNA form, the CDR3 reads TGTGCCAGCAGCGCCTATTTGACAGGGGCTACTGAAGCTTTCTTT. Encoded protein: CASSAYLTGATEAFF. The full variable domain, with the rest looked up from reference TRBV9 and TRBJ1-1, is DSGVTQTPKHLITATGQRVTLRCSPRSGDLSVYWYQQSLDQGLQFLIQYYNGEERAKGNILERFSAQQFPDLHSELNLSSLELGDSALYFCASSAYLTGATEAFFGQGTRLTVV.

This clone was seen many times. The chain is built from TRBV6-5 and TRBJ2-7; possibly TRBD1 for D (5 bases). This CDR3 contains 13 residues. The V end lost 2 bases, the J end lost 2 bases, and 7 bases lay between the germline ends. Per the germline V gene, CDR1 is MNHEY and CDR2 is SVGAGI. The CDR3 protein is CASSYLQAYEQYF. In nucleotides, the CDR3 is TGTGCCAGCAGTTACCTACAGGCCTACGAGCAGTACTTC.